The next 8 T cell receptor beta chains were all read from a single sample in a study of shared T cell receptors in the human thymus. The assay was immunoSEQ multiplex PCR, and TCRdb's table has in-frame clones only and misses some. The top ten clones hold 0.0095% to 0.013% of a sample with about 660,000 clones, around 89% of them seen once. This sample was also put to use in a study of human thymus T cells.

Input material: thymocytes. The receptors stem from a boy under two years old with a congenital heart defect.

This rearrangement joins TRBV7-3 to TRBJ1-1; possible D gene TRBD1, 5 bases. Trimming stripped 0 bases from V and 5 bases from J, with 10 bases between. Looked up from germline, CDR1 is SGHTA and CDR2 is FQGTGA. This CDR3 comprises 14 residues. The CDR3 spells CASSLTDSSTEAFF. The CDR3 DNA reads TGTGCCAGCAGCTTAACCGACAGCTCGACTGAAGCTTTCTTT.

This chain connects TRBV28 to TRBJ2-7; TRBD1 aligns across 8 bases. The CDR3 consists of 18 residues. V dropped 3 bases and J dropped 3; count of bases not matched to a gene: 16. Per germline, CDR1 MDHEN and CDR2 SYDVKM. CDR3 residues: CASSFPTRQGKEDYEQYF. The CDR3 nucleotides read TGTGCCAGCAGTTTCCCCACCCGACAGGGGAAGGAGGACTACGAGCAGTACTTC.

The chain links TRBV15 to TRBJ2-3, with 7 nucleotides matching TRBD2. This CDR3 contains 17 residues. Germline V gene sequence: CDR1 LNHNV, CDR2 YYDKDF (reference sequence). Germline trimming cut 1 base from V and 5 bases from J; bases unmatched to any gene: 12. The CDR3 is CATSRVSGRGVVDTQYF. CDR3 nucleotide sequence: TGTGCCACCAGCAGAGTTTCGGGACGGGGGGTAGTAGATACGCAGTATTTT.

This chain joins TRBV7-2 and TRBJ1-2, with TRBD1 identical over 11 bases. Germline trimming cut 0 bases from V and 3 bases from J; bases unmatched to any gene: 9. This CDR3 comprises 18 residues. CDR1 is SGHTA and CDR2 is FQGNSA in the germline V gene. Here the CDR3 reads CASSLAGKDRGQDYGYTF. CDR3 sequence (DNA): TGTGCCAGCAGCTTAGCGGGAAAGGACAGGGGGCAGGACTATGGCTACACCTTC.

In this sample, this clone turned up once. CDR3 bases: TGCGCCAGCAGCCAAGATTACGGAGCCCCCGGGGAGCTGTTTTTT. Protein: CASSQDYGAPGELFF. The chain is built from TRBV4-3 and TRBJ2-2; D not certain. CDR3 length: 15 amino acids. Germline loops: CDR1 LGHNA, CDR2 YSLEER. The ends were cut back, 0 bases at V and 6 bases at J, with 11 bases in the middle.

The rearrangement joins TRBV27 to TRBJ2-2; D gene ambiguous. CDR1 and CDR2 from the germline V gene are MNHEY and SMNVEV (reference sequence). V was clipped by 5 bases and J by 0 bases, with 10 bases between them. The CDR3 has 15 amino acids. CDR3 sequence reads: CASSPSDTNTGELFF. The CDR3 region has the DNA TGTGCCAGCAGTCCGAGCGATACGAACACCGGGGAGCTGTTTTTT.

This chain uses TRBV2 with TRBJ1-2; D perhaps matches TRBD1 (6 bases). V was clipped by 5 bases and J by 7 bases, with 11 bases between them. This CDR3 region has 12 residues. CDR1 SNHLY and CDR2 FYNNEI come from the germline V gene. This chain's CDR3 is CASSSKDSGYTF. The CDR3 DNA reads TGTGCCAGCAGTTCCAAGGACAGTGGCTACACCTTC.

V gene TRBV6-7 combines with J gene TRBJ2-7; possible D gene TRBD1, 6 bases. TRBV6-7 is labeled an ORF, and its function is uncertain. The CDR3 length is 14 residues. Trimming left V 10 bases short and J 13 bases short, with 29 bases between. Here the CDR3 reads CAMQRTATQVTGYF. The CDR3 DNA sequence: TGTGCCATGCAGCGGACAGCCACTCAAGTCACCGGATACTTC.